This T cell receptor (beta chain) is drawn from a study of blood T cells in healthy people across ages. In the case of this clonotype: Its cognate antigen is unknown.

Overall study findings and caveats: The study could not conclusively compare naive and antigen-experienced cells, given its unsorted PBMCs.

A J-beta primer mix and a sample-barcoded 5' primer were used in a second PCR of roughly 6 to 11 cycles. TCRdb re-called the 5' RACE reads with MiXCR, one entry per CDR3 protein. Of 1 million to 1.2 million distinct CDR3 sequences listed, 30% to 40% were seen once; the top ten hold around 12%. The CDR3 runs 15 residues. Per the germline V gene, CDR1 is SGHTA and CDR2 is FQGTGA. This sequence originates from a man between 18 and 35 years old in good health. The rearrangement joins TRBV7-3 to TRBJ2-1; TRBD1 aligns across 10 bases. The tail of the sequence fits TRBJ2-7 better, so the J call may be wrong. The sequencing input was blood. The CDR3 region has the DNA TGTGCCAGCAGCTCGACAGGGGGCGTTAGAAATGAGCAGTACTTC. This gives the protein CASSSTGGVRNEQYF.